This TCR beta chain derives from a study of memory B cells and T cells in multiple sclerosis. Whole-study results and caveats: Shared clonotype counts depended on differing compartment clone-set sizes and were normalized.

As to this clone: Its antigen remains unidentified.

Measured with immunoSEQ multiplex PCR; TCRdb has only the in-frame clones, and not every one. The repertoire holds some 48,000 clones, with over 70% as singletons. Separate sequencing covered autoproliferating (CFSE-dim) and non-proliferating (CFSE-high) T cells from stimulus-free culture. Replicate wells were pooled after six to eight days of stimulus-free culture of under 5.5x10^7 CFSE-labeled PBMCs. The PBMCs received 0.5 uM CFSE and serum-free culture with no added stimuli. V gave up 4 bases and J gave up 0 bases, with 7 bases separating them. In germline, CDR1 is SGHAT, CDR2 FQNNGV. The length of the CDR3 is 14 residues.

The chain links TRBV11-2 to TRBJ2-4; unclear D gene. Specimen: PBMCs from blood kept in culture. This TCR derives from a human donor with multiple sclerosis. CDR3 DNA: TGTGCCAGCAGCTACAGTTTAGCCAAAAACATTCAGTACTTC. It yields the protein CASSYSLAKNIQYF.